These 20 T cell receptor beta chains originate from one sample sequenced in a study of cytotoxic CD8 clonotypes in ibrutinib-treated CLL (dated by TCRdb to about 2021). To prepare the library, the immunoSEQ multiplex PCR assay was applied. The clones in this table, taken by TCRdb from immuneACCESS, are in-frame only. Not every clone is retained; where verified, under half of the shortfall comes from an unresolved V gene, and the cause of the rest is unknown. The sample table lists fewer than 400,000 clones, 60% to 80% of them with a count of one. The ten largest clones take up about 6.7% of the sample. The material was PBMCs, obtained after 36 months of ibrutinib treatment. The origin of the receptors is a human donor with chronic lymphocytic leukemia.

The chain links TRBV13 to TRBJ2-3; D may be TRBD2 (6 bases). CDR3 length: 17 amino acids. CDR1 is PRHDT, CDR2 FYEKMQ, per germline (reference sequence). The V and J ends lost 0 bases and 4 bases respectively, with 17 bases between them. The CDR3 DNA follows: TGTGCCAGCAGCTTAGGCGGGATGGGGCGCGGGGCAGATACGCAGTATTTT. This encodes CASSLGGMGRGADTQYF.

This clone was counted a few times. The chain links TRBV7-2 to TRBJ2-7; 9 bases are shared with TRBD2. Looked up from germline, CDR1 is SGHTA and CDR2 is FQGNSA. This CDR3 has 15 amino acids. V dropped 6 bases and J dropped 6; count of bases not matched to a gene: 12. The CDR3 loop reads CASSLRRLAGFEQYF. CDR3 sequence (DNA): TGTGCCAGCAGTCTACGGCGCCTAGCGGGATTCGAGCAGTACTTC.

In DNA, the CDR3 is TGTGCCAGCAGCTTAGACGGGACAGAGAATCAGCCCCAGCATTTT. This codes for CASSLDGTENQPQHF. This chain joins TRBV7-4 and TRBJ1-5; 7 bases match TRBD1. The CDR3 runs to 15 residues. Unmatched junction bases numbered 4, after V lost 1 base and J lost 4 bases. Per the germline V gene, CDR1 is SGHVT and CDR2 is SQSDAQ.

V usage is TRBV9 and J usage is TRBJ2-3; tentatively, D is TRBD2 (6 bases). Germline assignment: CDR1 SGDLS and CDR2 YYNGEE. The length of the CDR3 is 17 residues. V dropped 0 bases and J dropped 2 bases, with 16 bases sitting between them. DNA of the CDR3: TGTGCCAGCAGCGTAGGTGGCGGGGTACTGGCCACAGATACGCAGTATTTT. The encoded protein is CASSVGGGVLATDTQYF.

This clone showed up just a few times. The genes are TRBV14 and TRBJ2-1; D not resolved. CDR1 SGHDN and CDR2 FVKESK come from the germline V gene. The ends were cut back, 5 bases at V and 1 base at J, with 3 bases in the middle. This CDR3 region has 12 residues. CDR3 bases: TGTGCCAGCAGCTTGTCCTACAATGAGCAGTTCTTC. It translates to CASSLSYNEQFF.

This clone was observed a few times. This chain connects TRBV27 to TRBJ1-5; D is undetermined. V shed 5 bases and J shed 1 base, with 9 bases lying between them. Germline V CDR1 and CDR2: MNHEY, SMNVEV (reference sequence). CDR3 size: 14 residues. The CDR3 is CASSPDGSNQPQHF. The DNA of the CDR3 is TGTGCCAGCAGTCCGGATGGAAGCAATCAGCCCCAGCATTTT.

The rearrangement links TRBV2 to TRBJ1-2, with 8 bases that match TRBD1. The CDR3 has 16 residues. V trimming: 4 bases; J trimming: 4 bases; junction bases outside the gene matches: 11. Germline-derived CDR1 and CDR2 are SNHLY and FYNNEI. The CDR3 sequence is CASSGLGTGSLYGYTF. The CDR3 DNA reads as TGTGCCAGCAGTGGGCTCGGGACAGGTTCCCTCTATGGCTACACCTTC.

In this sample, this clone turned up a few times. V is TRBV9 and J is TRBJ2-5; a possible D gene is TRBD1 (7 bases). Germline loops: CDR1 SGDLS, CDR2 YYNGEE. There are 15 residues in the CDR3. V shed 2 bases and J shed 5 bases, with 16 bases lying between them. CDR3 in DNA: TGTGCCAGCAGCGTGGGACTTGGGACAGAGGAGACCCAGTACTTC. The encoded protein is CASSVGLGTEETQYF.

Points on this clone: Other DNA sequences within the sample encode an identical CDR3. V is TRBV4-2 and J is TRBJ2-5; D is unclear. Per germline, CDR1 LGHNA and CDR2 YNFKEQ. Between the trimmed V and J ends, which lost 0 bases and 5 bases, there was a span of 13 bases. This CDR3 spans 15 amino acids. CDR3 DNA: TGTGCCAGCAGCCAAGATTGGTCCTTCCGGGAGACCCAGTACTTC. Translated: CASSQDWSFRETQYF.

The V gene is TRBV14, the J gene TRBJ1-2; D possibly corresponds to TRBD1 (5 bases). The CDR3 totals 14 residues. Looked up from germline, CDR1 is SGHDN and CDR2 is FVKESK. V was clipped by 4 bases and J by 2 bases, with 11 bases between them. The CDR3 DNA reads TGTGCCAGCAGCCGGGACCTCTTAAACTATGGCTACACCTTC. Protein: CASSRDLLNYGYTF.

This clone was seen just once. The gene calls are TRBV9 and TRBJ1-2; perhaps TRBD1 as D (5 bases). Trimming took off 3 bases at V and 1 base at J, with 16 bases between the two ends. Germline CDR1 is SGDLS and CDR2 is YYNGEE. The CDR3 is made up of 16 amino acids. In DNA, the CDR3 is TGTGCCAGCAGCGGGATCCGGGACGGGGATAACTATGGCTACACCTTC. Translation: CASSGIRDGDNYGYTF. The complete variable domain, with remaining parts taken from reference TRBV9 and TRBJ1-2, reads DSGVTQTPKHLITATGQRVTLRCSPRSGDLSVYWYQQSLDQGLQFLIQYYNGEERAKGNILERFSAQQFPDLHSELNLSSLELGDSALYFCASSGIRDGDNYGYTFGSGTRLTVV.

V gene TRBV4-1 combines with J gene TRBJ1-2, with TRBD1 as a possible D gene (5 bases). Trimming removed 1 base from V and 4 bases from J, with 19 bases in between. The CDR3 is made up of 17 amino acids. Germline V gene data show CDR1 as MGHRA and CDR2 as YSYEKL. In DNA form, the CDR3 reads TGCGCCAGCAGCCAAGCCCCGGGGCCTCGACGGTCCTATGGCTACACCTTC. It is translated as CASSQAPGPRRSYGYTF.

This clone occurred many times. The V gene is TRBV2, the J gene TRBJ2-1; 12 bases fit TRBD2. With 8 bases clipped from V and 8 bases from J, the junction kept 10 bases outside the gene matches. CDR1 and CDR2 from the germline V gene are SNHLY and FYNNEI. The CDR3 sequence is 15 residues long. The CDR3 protein is CASPTGLAGTDEQFF. In nucleotides, the CDR3 is TGTGCCAGCCCAACCGGACTAGCGGGAACCGATGAGCAGTTCTTC.

This rearrangement joins TRBV29-1 to TRBJ2-2, with 7 positions matching TRBD2. Germline-derived CDR1 and CDR2 are SQVTM and ANQGSEA. The trim removed 2 bases at V and 1 base at J, leaving 7 bases unmatched. There are 16 residues in the CDR3. The CDR3, as DNA: TGCAGCGTTGAAACAGAAGCGGGGATGAACACCGGGGAGCTGTTTTTT. This sequence encodes CSVETEAGMNTGELFF.

The rearrangement links TRBV5-4 to TRBJ2-3; D is ambiguous. Germline lookup yields CDR1 SGHNT and CDR2 YYREEE (reference sequence). This CDR3 has 16 amino acids. V lost 0 bases and J lost 2, with 13 bases in between. CDR3 in amino acids: CASSLVWGGDTDTQYF. Written as DNA, the CDR3 is TGTGCCAGCAGCTTGGTTTGGGGTGGGGACACAGATACGCAGTATTTT.

The chain recombines TRBV5-1 with TRBJ2-6; 10 bases are shared with TRBD2. The CDR3 runs to 17 residues. With V trimmed by 1 base and J by 0 bases, 1 base remained unmatched. Germline CDR1 and CDR2: SGHRS and YFSETQ. DNA for the CDR3: TGCGCCAGCAGCTTGTCTAGCGGGAGCTCTGGGGCCAACGTCCTGACTTTC. It specifies CASSLSSGSSGANVLTF.

The chain is built from TRBV27 and TRBJ2-7, with TRBD2 matching 8 bases. The CDR3 has 13 amino acids. Looked up from germline, CDR1 is MNHEY and CDR2 is SMNVEV (reference sequence). The J segment lost 6 bases and the V segment lost 1 base, leaving 2 bases of the junction unmatched. CDR3 in DNA: TGTGCCAGCAGTTTATTTCGGGGGGGCGAGCAGTACTTC. Translating it yields CASSLFRGGEQYF.

This clone was observed a handful of times. This chain uses TRBV18 with TRBJ2-1; 13 bases map to TRBD2. Looked up from germline, CDR1 is KGHSH and CDR2 is LQKENI. The ends lost 4 bases at V and 0 bases at J; junction bases unmatched: 9. The CDR3 runs 19 residues. The CDR3 here is CASSRGTSGIESSYNEQFF. CDR3 in DNA: TGTGCCAGCTCACGGGGGACTAGCGGGATTGAGAGCTCCTACAATGAGCAGTTCTTC.

This chain joins TRBV7-8 and TRBJ2-3, with D possibly matching TRBD1 (5 bases). The CDR3 spans 13 residues. Trimming took 2 bases from V and 3 from J, leaving 6 bases between them. From germline, CDR1 is SGHVS and CDR2 FQNEAQ. The DNA of the CDR3 is TGTGCCAGCAGCTTACCAGGGACAGATACGCAGTATTTT. Encoded protein: CASSLPGTDTQYF.

The chain couples TRBV27 to TRBJ1-4; the D gene is possibly TRBD1 (5 bases). V was trimmed by 5 bases and J by 3 bases, leaving 7 bases between them. The CDR3 runs to 13 residues. Germline loops: CDR1 MNHEY, CDR2 SMNVEV (reference sequence). As DNA, the CDR3 is TGTGCCAGCAGTAGGGGCCCTAATGAAAAACTGTTTTTT. Translation: CASSRGPNEKLFF.